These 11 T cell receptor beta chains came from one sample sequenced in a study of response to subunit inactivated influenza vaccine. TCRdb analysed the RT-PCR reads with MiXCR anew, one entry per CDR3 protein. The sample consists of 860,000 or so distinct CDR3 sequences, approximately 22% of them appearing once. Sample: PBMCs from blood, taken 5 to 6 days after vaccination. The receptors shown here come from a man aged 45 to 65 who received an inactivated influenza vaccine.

CDR3 protein: CASSTRQGINTEAFF. CDR3 DNA sequence: TGCGCCAGCAGCACCAGACAGGGGATTAACACTGAAGCTTTCTTT. The J gene is TRBJ1-1, the V gene TRBV5-1, with 8 bases identical to TRBD1. The CDR3 length is 15 residues. Germline V gives CDR1 SGHRS, CDR2 YFSETQ. With V trimmed by 4 bases and J by 2 bases, 7 bases remained unmatched.

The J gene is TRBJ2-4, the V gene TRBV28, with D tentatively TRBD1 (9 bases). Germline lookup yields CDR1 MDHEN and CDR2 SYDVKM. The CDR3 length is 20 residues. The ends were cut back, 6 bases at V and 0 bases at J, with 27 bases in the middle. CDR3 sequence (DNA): TGTGCCAGCAGGGACAGGGGCTTCTCGGGGGGGCCGATAGCCAAAAACATTCAGTACTTC. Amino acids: CASRDRGFSGGPIAKNIQYF.

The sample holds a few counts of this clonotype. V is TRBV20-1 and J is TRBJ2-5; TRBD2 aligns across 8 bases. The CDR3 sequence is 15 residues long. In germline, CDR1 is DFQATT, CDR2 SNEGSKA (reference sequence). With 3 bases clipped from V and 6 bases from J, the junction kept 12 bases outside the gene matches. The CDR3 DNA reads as TGCAGTGCTAGTAATCCGGGACTAGGATCTAAGACCCAGTACTTC. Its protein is CSASNPGLGSKTQYF.

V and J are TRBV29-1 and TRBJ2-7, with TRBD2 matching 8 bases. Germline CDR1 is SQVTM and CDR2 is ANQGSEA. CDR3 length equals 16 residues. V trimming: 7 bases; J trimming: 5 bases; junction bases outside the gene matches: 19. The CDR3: CSGPDLKAGERHEQYF. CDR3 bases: TGCAGCGGTCCCGATTTGAAAGCGGGAGAGAGGCACGAGCAGTACTTC.

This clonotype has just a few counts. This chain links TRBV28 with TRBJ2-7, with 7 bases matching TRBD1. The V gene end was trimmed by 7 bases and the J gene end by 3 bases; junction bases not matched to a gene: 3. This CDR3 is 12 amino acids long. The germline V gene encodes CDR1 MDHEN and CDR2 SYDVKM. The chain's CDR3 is CASMGQFYEQYF. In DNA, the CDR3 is TGTGCCAGCATGGGACAGTTCTACGAGCAGTACTTC.

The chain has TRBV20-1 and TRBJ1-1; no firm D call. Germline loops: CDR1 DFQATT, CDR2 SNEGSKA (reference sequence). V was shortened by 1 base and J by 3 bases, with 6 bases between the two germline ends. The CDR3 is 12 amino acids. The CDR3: CSARGTHTEAFF. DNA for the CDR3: TGCAGTGCTAGAGGCACTCACACTGAAGCTTTCTTT.

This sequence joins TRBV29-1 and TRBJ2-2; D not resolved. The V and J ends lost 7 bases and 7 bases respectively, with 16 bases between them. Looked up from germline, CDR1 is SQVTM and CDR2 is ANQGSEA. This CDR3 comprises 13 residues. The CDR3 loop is CSALSALGGELFF. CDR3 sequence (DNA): TGCAGCGCTCTGTCGGCGTTGGGCGGGGAGCTGTTTTTT.

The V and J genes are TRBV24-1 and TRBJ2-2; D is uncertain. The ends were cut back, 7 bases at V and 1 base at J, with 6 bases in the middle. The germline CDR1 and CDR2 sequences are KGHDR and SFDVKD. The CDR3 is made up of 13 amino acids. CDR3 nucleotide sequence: TGTGCCACCAGGACGAGGAACACCGGGGAGCTGTTTTTT. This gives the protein CATRTRNTGELFF.

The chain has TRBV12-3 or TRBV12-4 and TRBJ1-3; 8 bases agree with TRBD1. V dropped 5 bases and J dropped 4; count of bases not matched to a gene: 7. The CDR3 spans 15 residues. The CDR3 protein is CASSTTGVSGNTIYF. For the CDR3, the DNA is TGTGCCAGCAGTACGACAGGGGTGTCGGGAAACACCATATATTTT.

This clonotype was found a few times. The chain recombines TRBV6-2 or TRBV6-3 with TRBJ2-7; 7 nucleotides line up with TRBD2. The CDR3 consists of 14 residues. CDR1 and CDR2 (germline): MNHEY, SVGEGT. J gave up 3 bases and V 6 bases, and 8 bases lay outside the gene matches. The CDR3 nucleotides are TGTGCCAGCAGGGATACTAGCGCGTACTACGAGCAGTACTTC. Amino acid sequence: CASRDTSAYYEQYF.

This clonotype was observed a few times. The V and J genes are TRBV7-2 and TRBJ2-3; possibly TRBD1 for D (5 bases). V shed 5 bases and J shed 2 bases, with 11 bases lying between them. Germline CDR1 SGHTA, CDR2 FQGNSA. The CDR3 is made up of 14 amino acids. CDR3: CASSPDRTTDTQYF. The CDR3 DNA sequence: TGTGCCAGCAGCCCAGACAGAACCACAGATACGCAGTATTTT. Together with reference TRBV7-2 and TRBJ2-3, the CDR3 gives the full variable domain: GAGVSQSPSNKVTEKGKDVELRCDPISGHTALYWYRQSLGQGLEFLIYFQGNSAPDKSGLPSDRFSAERTGGSVSTLTIQRTQQEDSAVYLCASSPDRTTDTQYFGPGTRLTVL.